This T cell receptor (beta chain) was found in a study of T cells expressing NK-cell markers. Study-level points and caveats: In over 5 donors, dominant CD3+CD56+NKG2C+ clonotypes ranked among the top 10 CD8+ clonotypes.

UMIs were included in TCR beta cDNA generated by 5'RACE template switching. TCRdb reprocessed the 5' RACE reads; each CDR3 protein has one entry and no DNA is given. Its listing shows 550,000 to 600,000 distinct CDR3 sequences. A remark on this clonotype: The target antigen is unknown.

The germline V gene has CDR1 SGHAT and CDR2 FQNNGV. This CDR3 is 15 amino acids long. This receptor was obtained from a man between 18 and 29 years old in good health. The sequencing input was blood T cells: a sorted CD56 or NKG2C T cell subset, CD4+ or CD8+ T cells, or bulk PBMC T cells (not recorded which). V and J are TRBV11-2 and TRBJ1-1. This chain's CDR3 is CASSLDKSLTAEAFF.